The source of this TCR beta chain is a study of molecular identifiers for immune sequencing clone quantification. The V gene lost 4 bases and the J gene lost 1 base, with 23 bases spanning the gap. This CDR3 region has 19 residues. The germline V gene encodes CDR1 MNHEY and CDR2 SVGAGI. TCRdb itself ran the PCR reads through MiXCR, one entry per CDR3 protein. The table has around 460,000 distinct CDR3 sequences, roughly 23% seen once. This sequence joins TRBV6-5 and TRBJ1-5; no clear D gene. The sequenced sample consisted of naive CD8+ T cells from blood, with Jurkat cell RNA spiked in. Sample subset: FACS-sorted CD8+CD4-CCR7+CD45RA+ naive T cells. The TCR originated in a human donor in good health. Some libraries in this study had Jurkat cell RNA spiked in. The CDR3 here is CASSFDPGLETGSNQPQHF. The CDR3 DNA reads TGTGCCAGCAGTTTTGACCCCGGTCTCGAAACCGGGAGCAATCAGCCCCAGCATTTT.